The sequence of this TCR beta chain was determined in a study of OX40 agonist ivuxolimab in advanced cancers. No patient had autoimmune disease or received systemic immunosuppression. The data were produced by immunoSEQ multiplex PCR, yet TCRdb's version contains in-frame clones alone and is incomplete. Of about 48,000 clones in the sample, approximately 91% were seen once. The sequence was obtained from an adult with an advanced solid tumor such as melanoma, head and neck, liver or kidney cancer. Source: CD4+ or CD8+ T cells sorted from blood, taken in a trial of the OX40 agonist ivuxolimab.

CDR3 sequence (DNA): TGTGCCAGCAGTCCTATTCTTGGGACAGGGGCCAACACTGAAGCTTTCTTT. It encodes CASSPILGTGANTEAFF. This sequence joins TRBV28 and TRBJ1-1; TRBD1 aligns across 10 bases. The CDR3 consists of 17 residues. CDR1 is MDHEN, CDR2 SYDVKM, per germline. J lost 2 bases, V lost 5 bases, and 11 bases had no gene match. Looking up the rest from reference TRBV28 and TRBJ1-1 gives the full variable domain: DVKVTQSSRYLVKRTGEKVFLECVQDMDHENMFWYRQDPGLGLRLIYFSYDVKMKEKGDIPEGYSVSREKKERFSLILESASTNQTSMYLCASSPILGTGANTEAFFGQGTRLTVV.